The 26 T cell receptor beta chains listed next were all sequenced from one sample in a study of tumor-infiltrating lymphocytes in primary liver carcinoma. Priming with a constant-region primer yielded TCR beta cDNA from roughly 490 ng total RNA. Libraries covering TCR beta were generated through three nested multiplex PCR rounds (using a slightly modified ARM-PCR). Primers for the first two PCR rounds were TRBV1-TRBV30 forward primers and a C-beta reverse primer (approximately 9 cycles per round). TCRdb ran MiXCR on the multiplex PCR reads and lists one entry per CDR3 protein. The data contain around 35,000 distinct CDR3 sequences, around 80% of them singletons. Investigators took RNA and DNA out together from roughly 21-30 mg of unsorted bulk tissue. Sequencing used tumor-adjacent normal liver tissue. The source is a man aged 35 to 55 with primary liver carcinoma and hepatitis B virus infection.

This clonotype was seen only once. As the CDR3 is not closed by the conserved phenylalanine or tryptophan, this likely results from a read error. This chain uses TRBV6-1 with TRBJ2-7; 8 bases match TRBD1. The CDR3 is 15 amino acids. From germline, CDR1 is MNHNS and CDR2 SASEGT. CDR3 sequence: CASSEGTGSAYGQYL. CDR3 in DNA: TGTGCCAGCAGTGAAGGGACAGGGAGTGCATACGGGCAGTACTTG.

This clonotype is medium-sized in the sample. In DNA form, the CDR3 reads TGCGCCAGCAGCCAAGATCCCTACTCAGAATACAATGAGCAGTTCTTC. Translation gives CASSQDPYSEYNEQFF. The rearrangement joins TRBV4-3 to TRBJ2-1, with D uncertain. This CDR3 spans 16 amino acids. The germline V and J ends were trimmed by 0 bases and 4 bases, with 13 bases remaining between them. The germline V gene has CDR1 LGHNA and CDR2 YSLEER.

A word on this clonotype: At one of its ends the junction is not consistent with the germline gene, which may arise from a read error. The chain uses TRBV29-1 and TRBJ2-7, with D tentatively TRBD2 (6 bases). CDR1 and CDR2 from the germline V gene are SQVTM and ANQGSEA. The CDR3 covers 13 residues. As DNA, the CDR3 is TGCAGCGTTGCCGGGACTCCCACCTACGTGCAGTACTTC. It encodes CSVAGTPTYVQYF.

About this clonotype itself: Mismatch with germline at one junction end may stem from a read error. V gene TRBV29-1 combines with J gene TRBJ2-1, with a tentative D call TRBD2 (5 bases). The length of the CDR3 is 15 residues. The V gene's germline CDR1 is SQVTM and CDR2 ANQGSEA. The CDR3 bases are TGCAGCGTTGAAGGCCACGAGGGTAGTTTCAATGAGCTGTTCTTC. Protein product: CSVEGHEGSFNELFF.

To note about this clonotype: The germline gene is not matched at one end of the junction; a read error may be the cause. V usage is TRBV10-3 and J usage is TRBJ2-3; D unresolved. The CDR3 is made up of 14 amino acids. Germline CDR1 is ENHRY and CDR2 is SYGVKD. CDR3 coding DNA: TGTGCCATCAGTGAGAGCGTCAGCACAGATACACAGTATTTT. This translates into CAISESVSTDTQYF.

This clonotype occurred a few times. As the CDR3 is not closed by the conserved phenylalanine or tryptophan, this likely results from a read error. The chain links TRBV7-3 to TRBJ2-1; D call uncertain. The V gene lost 8 bases and the J gene lost 9 bases, with 14 bases spanning the gap. The CDR3 runs to 12 residues. The germline V gene encodes CDR1 SGHTA and CDR2 FQGTGA. CDR3 coding DNA: TGTGCCAGCGGCCGAGGACGTAGTGAGCAGTTCTCC. It translates to CASGRGRSEQFS.

This chain uses TRBV6-1 with TRBJ2-1, with 9 bases matching TRBD2. The CDR3 runs 13 residues. The V gene's germline CDR1 is MNHNS and CDR2 SASEGT. The J segment lost 11 bases and the V segment lost 11 bases, leaving 13 bases of the junction unmatched. The CDR3 DNA is TGTGCCGGGTTAGCGGGAGAATTTAGCCAGCAGTTCTTC. Translated, it gives CAGLAGEFSQQFF.

Concerning this clonotype itself: The junction departs from germline at one end; a sequencing error may be responsible. This sequence joins TRBV5-5 and TRBJ1-1; no reliable D call. Germline V lookup: CDR1 SGHKS, CDR2 YYEKEE (reference sequence). The CDR3 loop spans 15 amino acids. CDR3: CASSHKGERYTEAFF. As DNA, the CDR3 is TGTGCCAGCAGCCATAAGGGTGAGCGATACACTGAAGCCTTCTTT.

As concerns this clonotype: Its ends do not fully match the called genes, so a read error is possible. The chain recombines TRBV29-1 with TRBJ2-2; TRBD2 is a possible D gene (5 bases). This CDR3 comprises 14 residues. Germline V CDR1 and CDR2: SQVTM, ANQGSEA. In nucleotides, the CDR3 is TGCAACGTAAAACTAGAATTAACCACCGAGGAGCTGTTTTTT. It translates to CNVKLELTTEELFF.

Turning to this clonotype: One end of the junction does not line up with germline, which may come from a read error. The CDR3: CASRPTGGIDEQFF. In DNA form, the CDR3 reads TGTGCCAGCAGACCTACGGGCGGGATAGATGAACAGTTCTTC. The rearrangement links TRBV7-9 to TRBJ2-1; D is perhaps TRBD2 (6 bases). The CDR3 contains 14 residues. The V gene's germline CDR1 is SEHNR and CDR2 FQNEAQ (reference sequence).

A word on this clonotype: The CDR3 carries no conserved terminal phenylalanine or tryptophan, so it likely arises from a read error. V gene TRBV11-1 combines with J gene TRBJ2-1, with TRBD2 matching 11 bases. The CDR3 has 20 amino acids. Germline V gene data show CDR1 as SGHAT and CDR2 as FQDESV (reference sequence). After removal of 5 bases from V and 5 bases from J, the junction contained 20 bases not matched to a gene. In nucleotides, the CDR3 is TGTGCCAGCAGCATAGGAAAGACTAGCGGGGCCTCACGATTCGACAATGAGCAGTTCCTC. Encoded protein: CASSIGKTSGASRFDNEQFL.

Worth noting for this clonotype: The CDR3 does not close with the conserved phenylalanine or tryptophan, likely indicating a read error. V and J are TRBV13 and TRBJ2-3; 9 bases are shared with TRBD1. The CDR3 consists of 15 residues. Germline V gene data show CDR1 as PRHDT and CDR2 as FYEKMQ (reference sequence). V was pared by 5 bases and J by 1 base, with 4 bases of the junction left unmatched. CDR3 sequence (DNA): TGTGCCAGCAGCCCTAGGACAGGGGGCACAGATACGCAGTATTCT. Protein product: CASSPRTGGTDTQYS.

About this clonotype: Germline and junction disagree at one end, which may indicate a read error. The CDR3 nucleotides are TGTGCCAGCACTCTGACAGGGAGCGAGCAGCACTTC. Translation: CASTLTGSEQHF. The chain has TRBV5-6 and TRBJ2-7; 7 nucleotides agree with TRBD1. Per the germline V gene, CDR1 is SGHDT and CDR2 is YYEEEE. CDR3 size: 12 residues.

This clonotype was detected only a few times. The V call is TRBV14, the J call TRBJ2-7; the match to TRBD1 covers 8 bases. The CDR3 totals 15 residues. V shed 3 bases, J shed 13 bases, and the junction held 17 bases outside the gene matches. CDR1 is SGHDN, CDR2 FVKESK, per germline. This CDR3 reads CASSHPGQGSYGQYF. In nucleotides, the CDR3 is TGTGCCAGCAGCCACCCCGGACAGGGCTCGTACGGGCAATACTTC.

Remarks on this clonotype: In this CDR3 the conserved last residue, phenylalanine or tryptophan, is missing, so a read error is likely. The chain has TRBV6-6 and TRBJ1-2; D is possibly TRBD1 (5 bases). In germline, CDR1 is MNHNY, CDR2 SVGAGI (reference sequence). The CDR3 totals 14 residues. CDR3 region: CASRGGVTNYGYTL. DNA for the CDR3: TGTGCCAGCAGAGGAGGGGTTACTAACTACGGCTACACCCTC.

A note on this clonotype: The junction departs from germline at one end; a sequencing error may be responsible. The chain has TRBV11-3 and TRBJ2-1; unclear D gene. The CDR3 sequence is 12 residues long. CDR1 and CDR2 from the germline V gene are SGHNT and YENEEA. This chain's CDR3 is CANSLNANEQLF. As DNA, the CDR3 is TGTGCCAACAGCTTAAATGCCAATGAACAGCTCTTC.

The chain links TRBV11-1 to TRBJ2-2, with D tentatively TRBD2 (5 bases). The CDR3 length is 15 residues. Germline V lookup: CDR1 SGHAT, CDR2 FQDESV (reference sequence). In DNA form, the CDR3 reads TGTGCAAGCGGCCCCTCGGGGTGCGCACCCGGGGAGCTGTTTTTT. This translates into CASGPSGCAPGELFF.

This clonotype was seen at least ten times. The rearrangement links TRBV28 to TRBJ1-5; unclear D gene. CDR3 length equals 16 residues. Trimming removed 4 bases at V and 4 bases at J, with 17 bases between. Germline CDR1 MDHEN, CDR2 SYDVKM. CDR3 residues: CASSYSPNLSNQPQHF. The DNA for the CDR3 is TGTGCCAGCAGTTATAGCCCCAATTTATCAAATCAGCCCCAGCATTTT.

This clonotype was counted many times. The V and J genes are TRBV11-2 and TRBJ2-1; D is possibly TRBD2 (7 bases). Per germline, CDR1 SGHAT and CDR2 FQNNGV. The CDR3 runs to 15 residues. Between the trimmed V and J ends, which lost 3 bases and 6 bases, there was a span of 15 bases. The CDR3 nucleotides read TGTGCCAGCAGCTTTGGGGGGGGGCGCTTCAATGAGCAGTTCTTC. Residues: CASSFGGGRFNEQFF. Drawing the rest from reference TRBV11-2 and TRBJ2-1, the complete variable domain is EAGVAQSPRYKIIEKRQSVAFWCNPISGHATLYWYQQILGQGPKLLIQFQNNGVVDDSQLPKDRFSAERLKGVDSTLKIQPAKLEDSAVYLCASSFGGGRFNEQFFGPGTRLTVL.

V gene TRBV6-5 combines with J gene TRBJ1-1; D is unresolved. The CDR3 spans 13 residues. The V end was cut by 4 bases, the J end by 2 bases, with 8 bases between. Germline V gene data show CDR1 as MNHEY and CDR2 as SVGAGI. Here the CDR3 reads CASSSSINTEAFF. The CDR3, as DNA: TGTGCCAGCAGTTCCTCAATAAACACTGAAGCTTTCTTT.

By share of the sample, this clonotype is medium-sized. This chain links TRBV29-1 with TRBJ2-3; maybe TRBD2 (5 bases). The V gene's germline CDR1 is SQVTM and CDR2 ANQGSEA. The ends were cut back, 7 bases at V and 3 bases at J, with 8 bases in the middle. The CDR3 totals 11 residues. In nucleotides, the CDR3 is TGCAGCGCGGGAAAGACAGATACGCAGTATTTT. As protein: CSAGKTDTQYF.

A note on this clonotype: At one end, the junction sequence differs from germline, possibly due to a read error. The CDR3 DNA sequence: TGTGCCAGCAACTTAGCCGCTAATGAGAAACTGTTTTTT. This sequence encodes CASNLAANEKLFF. This chain links TRBV11-2 with TRBJ1-4; D is unclear. There are 13 residues in the CDR3. The V gene's germline CDR1 is SGHAT and CDR2 FQNNGV.

This clonotype has a single count. The rearrangement uses TRBV6-2 or TRBV6-3 and TRBJ2-3; D is perhaps TRBD2 (6 bases). V was pared by 0 bases and J by 4 bases, with 8 bases between. The germline gives CDR1 MNHEY, CDR2 SVGEGT. CDR3 length: 14 residues. The CDR3 loop is CASSYSTRSDTQYF. The CDR3 coding sequence is TGTGCCAGCAGTTACTCGACTAGATCAGATACGCAGTATTTT.

Worth noting for this clonotype: A much larger clone lies a single base off, so this may be a read error. The chain links TRBV6-6 to TRBJ2-7; the D is unclear. The V end lost 8 bases, the J end lost 2 bases, and 13 bases lay between the germline ends. From germline, CDR1 is MNHNY and CDR2 SVGAGI (reference sequence). The CDR3 is 13 residues long. The CDR3 loop reads CASRLVATYEQYF. The CDR3 region has the DNA TGTGCCAGCCGTCTAGTGGCCACCTACGAGCAGTACTTC.

The chain joins TRBV15 to TRBJ2-6; weak D call: TRBD2 (5 bases). There are 16 residues in the CDR3. Germline V gene data show CDR1 as LNHNV and CDR2 as YYDKDF (reference sequence). V was pared by 3 bases and J by 5 bases, with 14 bases between. Written as DNA, the CDR3 is TGTGCCACCAGCAGGGATGGAGGTGCTTGGGCCAACGTCCTGACTTTC. Translating gives CATSRDGGAWANVLTF.

Notes on this clonotype: A junction boundary mismatches the germline segment, possibly from a read error. The chain employs TRBV10-3 and TRBJ1-1, with D perhaps matching TRBD1 (5 bases). This CDR3 comprises 17 residues. Germline V gene lookup returns CDR1 ENHRY and CDR2 SYGVKD. For the CDR3, the DNA is TGTGCCATCAGTGAGTCTCCGGGACGGGTAATTAACACTGAGGCTTTCTTT. It specifies CAISESPGRVINTEAFF.